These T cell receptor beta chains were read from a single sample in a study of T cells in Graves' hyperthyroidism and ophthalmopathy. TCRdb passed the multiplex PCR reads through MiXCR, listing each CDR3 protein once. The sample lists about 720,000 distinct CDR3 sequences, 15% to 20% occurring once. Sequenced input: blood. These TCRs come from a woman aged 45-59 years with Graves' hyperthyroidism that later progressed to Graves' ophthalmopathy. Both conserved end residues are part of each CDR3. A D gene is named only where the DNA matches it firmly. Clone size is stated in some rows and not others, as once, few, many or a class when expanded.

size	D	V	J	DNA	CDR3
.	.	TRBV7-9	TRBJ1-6	TGTGCCAGCAGCTTTTGGGTCGAGAGCTCCTATAATTCACCCCTCCACTTT	CASSFWVESSYNSPLHF
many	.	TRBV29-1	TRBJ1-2	TGCAGCGTTGATCAGTCCGGTAATGGCTACACCTTC	CSVDQSGNGYTF
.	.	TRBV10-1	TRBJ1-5	TGCGCCGGGAGGGACGGACATAGCAATCAGCCCCAGCATTTT	CAGRDGHSNQPQHF
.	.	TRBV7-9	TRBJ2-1	TGTGCCAGCAGCGTGACAGCGATCAATGAGCAGTTCTTC	CASSVTAINEQFF
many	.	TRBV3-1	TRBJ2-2	TGTGCCAGCAGCCAACCAGACAGATCCGGGGAGCTGTTTTTT	CASSQPDRSGELFF
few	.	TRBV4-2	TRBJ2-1	TGTGCCAGCAGCCAAGTGGCCGGGGGTATCTACAATGAGCAGTTCTTC	CASSQVAGGIYNEQFF
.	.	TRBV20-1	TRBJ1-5	TGCAGTGCCGCAGACAGGCAGAATAGCAATCAGCCCCAGCATTTT	CSAADRQNSNQPQHF
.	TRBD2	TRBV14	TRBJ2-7	TGTGCCAGCAGCCAAGATCAGAGCGGGGGGCCCTACGAGCAGTACTTC	CASSQDQSGGPYEQYF
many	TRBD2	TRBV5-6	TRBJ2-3	TGTGCCAGCAGCTTTTGGCTACTAGCGGGCACAGATACGCAGTATTTT	CASSFWLLAGTDTQYF
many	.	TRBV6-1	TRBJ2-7	TGTGCCAGCATCGACAGAGAGCAGTACTTC	CASIDREQYF
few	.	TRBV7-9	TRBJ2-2	TGTGCCAGCAGCTCACTGGAAGGGGTGGCCGGGGAGCTGTTTTTT	CASSSLEGVAGELFF
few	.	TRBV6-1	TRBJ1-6	TGTGCCAGCAGTGCCGACAGGTCTAGCTCCTATAATTCACCCCTCCACTTT	CASSADRSSSYNSPLHF
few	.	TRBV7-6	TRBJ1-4	TGTGCCAGCAGCTTGGGGACATATAATGAAAAACTGTTTTTT	CASSLGTYNEKLFF
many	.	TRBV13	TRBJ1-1	TGTGCCAGCAGCTTAGGGTCCGGGGATGAAGCTTTCTTT	CASSLGSGDEAFF
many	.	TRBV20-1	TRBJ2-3	TGCAGTGCTGCCCCGGGTCGGTCGACAGATACGCAGTATTTT	CSAAPGRSTDTQYF
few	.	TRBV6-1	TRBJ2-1	TGTGCCACGACCTCCGGGACTTGGCAGTTCTTC	CATTSGTWQFF
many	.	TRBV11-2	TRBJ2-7	TGTGCCAGCAGCTTAGATCGGGTACTCAACGAGCAGTACTTC	CASSLDRVLNEQYF
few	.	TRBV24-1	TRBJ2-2	TGTGCCACCATGGACACCGGGGAGCTGTTTTTT	CATMDTGELFF
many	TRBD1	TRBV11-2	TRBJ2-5	TGTGCCAGCAGCTTAGATGGGGCCGGGACAGCGTACCAAGAGACCCAGTACTTC	CASSLDGAGTAYQETQYF
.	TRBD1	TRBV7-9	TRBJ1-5	TGTGCCAGCAGCTTAGAGGCAGGGGGTATCAATCAGCCCCAGCATTTT	CASSLEAGGINQPQHF
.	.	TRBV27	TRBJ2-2	TGTGCCAGCAGTCCTCGCCCCGTTAGGGCCGGGGAGCTGTTTTTT	CASSPRPVRAGELFF
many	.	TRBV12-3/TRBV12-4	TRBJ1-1	TGTGCCAGCAGTTCATGGCGATCAGTCGGGAGGGGCGGCGTTGGTTTCACTGAAGCTTTCTTT	CASSSWRSVGRGGVGFTEAFF
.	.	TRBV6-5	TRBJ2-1	TGTGCCAGCAGTTACTGGTCTAGCGAAAAGAATGAGCAGTTCTTC	CASSYWSSEKNEQFF
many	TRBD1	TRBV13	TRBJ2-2	TGTGCCAGCAGCTTAGTAGGGGGCGCGTTTCCCGGGGAGCTGTTTTTT	CASSLVGGAFPGELFF
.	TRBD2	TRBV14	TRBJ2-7	TGTGCCAGCAGCCAAGGATTAGCGGGGGGCTCCTACGAGCAGTACTTC	CASSQGLAGGSYEQYF
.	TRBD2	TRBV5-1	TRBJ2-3	TGCGCCAGCACCCCAACTAGCGGGGGCTCCACAGATACGCAGTATTTT	CASTPTSGGSTDTQYF
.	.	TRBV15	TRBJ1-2	TGTGCCACCAAGACACAGGGAACATCTTCTTACTACACCTTC	CATKTQGTSSYYTF
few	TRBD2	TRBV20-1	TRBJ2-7	TGCAGTGCTAGAGATGAGGGACTATTCTACGAGCAGTACTTC	CSARDEGLFYEQYF
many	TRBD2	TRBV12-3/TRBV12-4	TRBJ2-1	TGTGCCAGCAGCTTCGGGGGGTCAAATTACAATGAGCAGTTCTTC	CASSFGGSNYNEQFF